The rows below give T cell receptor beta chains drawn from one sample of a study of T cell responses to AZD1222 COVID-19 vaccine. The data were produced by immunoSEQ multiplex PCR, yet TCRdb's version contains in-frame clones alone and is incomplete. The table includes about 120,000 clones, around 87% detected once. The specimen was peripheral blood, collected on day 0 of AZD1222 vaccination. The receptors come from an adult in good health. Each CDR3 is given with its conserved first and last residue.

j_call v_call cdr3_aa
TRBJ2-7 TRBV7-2 CASSQRTGTYEQYF
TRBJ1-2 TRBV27 CASSLQANYGYTF
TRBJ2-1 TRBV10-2 CASSELGGLAPPLHNEQFF
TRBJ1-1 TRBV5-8 CASSWTGQGAQMAFF
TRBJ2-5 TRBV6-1 CASRLGGAGETQYF
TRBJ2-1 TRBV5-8 CASSLFRGGHNEQFF
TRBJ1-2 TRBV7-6 CASSLEGFGVYGYTF
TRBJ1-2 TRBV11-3 CASSWRTGGVDYGYTF
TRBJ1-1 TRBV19 CASSIYGTSMNTEAFF
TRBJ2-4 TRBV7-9 CASSLGNIQYF
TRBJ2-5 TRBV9 CASSVAAGIQETQYF
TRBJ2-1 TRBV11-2 CASSPGGGSRQFF
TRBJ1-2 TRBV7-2 CATLVWARNYGYTF
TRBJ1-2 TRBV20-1 CSATRLDGYTF
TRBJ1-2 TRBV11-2 CASSLSDRGSYTF
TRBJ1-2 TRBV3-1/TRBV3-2 CASSHIGGGDYGYTF
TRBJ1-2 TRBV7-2 CASSPSPAGQISDGYTF
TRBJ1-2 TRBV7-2 CASSFSTDRTGGYTF
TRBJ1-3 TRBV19 CATRLGYSGNTIYF
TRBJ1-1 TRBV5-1 CASSSRGVQNTEAFF
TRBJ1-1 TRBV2 CASRGIGQSNTEAFF
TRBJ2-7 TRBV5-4 CASSPPSGGRYEQYF
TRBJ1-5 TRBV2 CASRGLRGYQPQHF
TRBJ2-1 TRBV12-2 CASRLVMGMVGTALNEQFF
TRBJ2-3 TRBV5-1 CASSLTLTDTQYF
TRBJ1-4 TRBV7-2 CASSASGGTGAEKLFF
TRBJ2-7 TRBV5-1 CASSLLDYEQYF
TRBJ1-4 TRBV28 CASSLDVGPNEKLFF
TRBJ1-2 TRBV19 CASSANRGYGYTF
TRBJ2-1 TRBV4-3 CASSQDPRAGGWNEQFF
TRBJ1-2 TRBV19 CASSAGVNYGYTF
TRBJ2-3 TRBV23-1 CASSPPGPRPNTQYF
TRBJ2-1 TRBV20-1 CSAVGEGEQFF
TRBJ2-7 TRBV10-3 CAISAGGFYEQYF
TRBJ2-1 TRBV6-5 CASSPGQGYNEQFF
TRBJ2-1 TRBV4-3 CASSRTSGGVNEQFF
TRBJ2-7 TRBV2 CASKLAGALSYEQYF
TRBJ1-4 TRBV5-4 CASSLGQGREKLFF
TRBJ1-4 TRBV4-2 CASSQDPRQGDEKLFF
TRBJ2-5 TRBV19 CASNRVGGRRETQYF
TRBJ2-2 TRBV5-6 CASSLVGQNTGELFF
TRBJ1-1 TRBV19 CASSIEVMNTEAFF
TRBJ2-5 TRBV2 CASSWGTQETQYF
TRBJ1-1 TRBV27 CASSFFGGTEAFF
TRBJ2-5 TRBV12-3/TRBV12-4 CASRPPGEETQYF
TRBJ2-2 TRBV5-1 CASSLIGGRAGTGELFF
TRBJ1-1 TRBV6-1 CATSYGNTEAFF